The rows below give T cell receptor beta chains drawn from one sample of a study of cytomegalovirus exposure and HLA in healthy donors. Generated by immunoSEQ multiplex PCR, the TCRdb table keeps only in-frame clones and is missing some. In the table there are approximately 250,000 clones, around four fifths of which are singletons. Input material: PBMCs. These receptors were taken from a boy aged 5-17 years in good health and CMV-seronegative. Each CDR3 is given with its conserved first and last residue. The order of the fields is V gene, clone size, J gene, D gene, CDR3 DNA, CDR3 protein. The D gene is left open where the match is weak. Rows give clone size only sometimes, using once, few, many, or a class for an expanded clone.

V gene: TRBV11-2
clone size: -
J gene: TRBJ1-3
D gene: TRBD1
CDR3 DNA: TGTGCCAGCAGCTTACAGGGACAGGGGGTGTATGGAAACACCATATATTTT
CDR3 protein: CASSLQGQGVYGNTIYF

V gene: TRBV6-6
clone size: -
J gene: TRBJ1-4
D gene: -
CDR3 DNA: TGTGCCAGCACCATTGGGGGGACTTCTAATGAAAAACTGTTTTTT
CDR3 protein: CASTIGGTSNEKLFF

V gene: TRBV25-1
clone size: -
J gene: TRBJ1-2
D gene: -
CDR3 DNA: TGTGCCAGCCGAATGCCCGGACTAGTCTATGGCTACACCTTC
CDR3 protein: CASRMPGLVYGYTF

V gene: TRBV29-1
clone size: -
J gene: TRBJ2-3
D gene: -
CDR3 DNA: TGCAGCGTTGAAACCCGGGATTATGGGACAGATACGCAGTATTTT
CDR3 protein: CSVETRDYGTDTQYF

V gene: TRBV9
clone size: -
J gene: TRBJ1-2
D gene: -
CDR3 DNA: TGTGCCAGCAGCGCCATCCCCGGACGGGATAACTATGGCTACACCTTC
CDR3 protein: CASSAIPGRDNYGYTF

V gene: TRBV19
clone size: -
J gene: TRBJ2-7
D gene: -
CDR3 DNA: TGTGCCAGTAGTATAGGCAGAGGGTCCGGTGGCGAGCAGTACTTC
CDR3 protein: CASSIGRGSGGEQYF

V gene: TRBV11-3
clone size: -
J gene: TRBJ2-3
D gene: -
CDR3 DNA: TGTGCCAGCATCGCCAGGGGCTATACGCAGTATTTT
CDR3 protein: CASIARGYTQYF

V gene: TRBV7-2
clone size: few
J gene: TRBJ1-2
D gene: TRBD1
CDR3 DNA: TGTGCCAGCAGCTTCAGTACAGGGGGCAACTATGGCTACACCTTC
CDR3 protein: CASSFSTGGNYGYTF

V gene: TRBV6-1
clone size: -
J gene: TRBJ1-5
D gene: TRBD1
CDR3 DNA: TGTGCCAGCAGTGCATCCCTGGACAGGGGTAATCAGCCCCAGCATTTT
CDR3 protein: CASSASLDRGNQPQHF

V gene: TRBV19
clone size: -
J gene: TRBJ1-1
D gene: -
CDR3 DNA: TGTGCCAGTAGTATTTTCCGGGACACGAGCGAAGCTTTCTTT
CDR3 protein: CASSIFRDTSEAFF

V gene: TRBV18
clone size: few
J gene: TRBJ1-2
D gene: -
CDR3 DNA: TGTGCCAGCTCACCAGGGGATTACAGGTCTAACTATGGCTACACCTTC
CDR3 protein: CASSPGDYRSNYGYTF

V gene: TRBV7-8
clone size: -
J gene: TRBJ1-4
D gene: -
CDR3 DNA: TGTGCCAGCAGCTTAGGCATAGGGGCGGGGAGTGAAAAACTGTTTTTT
CDR3 protein: CASSLGIGAGSEKLFF

V gene: TRBV6-5
clone size: few
J gene: TRBJ1-2
D gene: -
CDR3 DNA: TGTGCCAGCAGTTACTCGAGAGGGTTCCACTATGGCTACACCTTC
CDR3 protein: CASSYSRGFHYGYTF

V gene: TRBV7-6
clone size: few
J gene: TRBJ2-3
D gene: -
CDR3 DNA: TGTGCCAGCAGCTTAGGTGCCGCGCCCTTGTACACAGATACGCAGTATTTT
CDR3 protein: CASSLGAAPLYTDTQYF

V gene: TRBV19
clone size: -
J gene: TRBJ2-4
D gene: -
CDR3 DNA: TGTGCCAGTAGTATCGAGTCGGTGGCTGGGAGGTCCAAAAACATTCAGTACTTC
CDR3 protein: CASSIESVAGRSKNIQYF

V gene: TRBV2
clone size: -
J gene: TRBJ1-2
D gene: -
CDR3 DNA: TGTGCCAGCAGTGATGACAGCTATGGCTACACCTTC
CDR3 protein: CASSDDSYGYTF

V gene: TRBV11-3
clone size: -
J gene: TRBJ2-7
D gene: TRBD1
CDR3 DNA: TGTGCCAGCAGCAAGCCGGGACAGGGGGTTCCAAGCTCCTACGAGCAGTACTTC
CDR3 protein: CASSKPGQGVPSSYEQYF

V gene: TRBV5-1
clone size: -
J gene: TRBJ2-3
D gene: -
CDR3 DNA: TGCGCCAGCAGCCCGGGCGGGACCCGACCAGATACGCAGTATTTT
CDR3 protein: CASSPGGTRPDTQYF

V gene: TRBV4-1
clone size: -
J gene: TRBJ2-2
D gene: -
CDR3 DNA: TGCGCCAGCAGCCAAGGTCTACCCGGTACGAACACCGGGGAGCTGTTTTTT
CDR3 protein: CASSQGLPGTNTGELFF

V gene: TRBV29-1
clone size: -
J gene: TRBJ2-7
D gene: TRBD1
CDR3 DNA: TGCAGCGTCCGGGACAGAGCTCCCTACGAGCAGTACTTC
CDR3 protein: CSVRDRAPYEQYF

V gene: TRBV10-3
clone size: -
J gene: TRBJ1-3
D gene: -
CDR3 DNA: TGTGCCATCAGTGAGTCCACAGCCACCATATATTTT
CDR3 protein: CAISESTATIYF

V gene: TRBV7-3
clone size: -
J gene: TRBJ1-2
D gene: TRBD1
CDR3 DNA: TGTGCCAGCAGCTTAATGGGAGGGACAGGCGAATATGGCTACACCTTC
CDR3 protein: CASSLMGGTGEYGYTF

V gene: TRBV5-1
clone size: few
J gene: TRBJ1-2
D gene: -
CDR3 DNA: TGCGCCAGCAGCTTGGACAGGGTGGATGGCTACACCTTC
CDR3 protein: CASSLDRVDGYTF

V gene: TRBV27
clone size: -
J gene: TRBJ2-7
D gene: -
CDR3 DNA: TGTGCCAGCAGGGTAGGGGTTGGCCCCTACGAGCAGTACTTC
CDR3 protein: CASRVGVGPYEQYF

V gene: TRBV6-6
clone size: few
J gene: TRBJ1-3
D gene: -
CDR3 DNA: TGTGCCAGCAGTTACTCAGGGAGACCGGATTTT
CDR3 protein: CASSYSGRPDF

V gene: TRBV5-1
clone size: -
J gene: TRBJ2-3
D gene: TRBD2
CDR3 DNA: TGCGCCAGCAGCCCCGGACTAGCGGGGGGCACAGATACGCAGTATTTT
CDR3 protein: CASSPGLAGGTDTQYF

V gene: TRBV6-5
clone size: once
J gene: TRBJ1-4
D gene: TRBD1
CDR3 DNA: TGTGCCAGCAGTTACTTGGGGACAGCCGTTAATGAAAAACTGTTTTTT
CDR3 protein: CASSYLGTAVNEKLFF

V gene: TRBV4-1
clone size: -
J gene: TRBJ1-1
D gene: -
CDR3 DNA: TGCGCCAGCAGCCAAGATACGGGGTTTTACACTGAAGCTTTCTTT
CDR3 protein: CASSQDTGFYTEAFF

V gene: TRBV27
clone size: few
J gene: TRBJ1-2
D gene: -
CDR3 DNA: TGTGCCAGCAGTTTAAACAGGGCCTATGGCTACACCTTC
CDR3 protein: CASSLNRAYGYTF

V gene: TRBV9
clone size: -
J gene: TRBJ1-1
D gene: TRBD1
CDR3 DNA: TGTGCCAGCAGCGTACTGACAGGGACGAACACTGAAGCTTTCTTT
CDR3 protein: CASSVLTGTNTEAFF

V gene: TRBV19
clone size: -
J gene: TRBJ2-1
D gene: -
CDR3 DNA: TGTGCCAGTGGACGCGCCCCCTCGGACTCCGGCTCCTACAATGAGCAGTTCTTC
CDR3 protein: CASGRAPSDSGSYNEQFF

V gene: TRBV19
clone size: -
J gene: TRBJ1-5
D gene: -
CDR3 DNA: TGTGCCAGTAGTATTTCGGACAGCAACAATCAGCCCCAGCATTTT
CDR3 protein: CASSISDSNNQPQHF

V gene: TRBV6-5
clone size: -
J gene: TRBJ1-1
D gene: -
CDR3 DNA: TGTGCCAGCAGCCGCGGACAGAACACTGAAGCTTTCTTT
CDR3 protein: CASSRGQNTEAFF

V gene: TRBV6-1
clone size: few
J gene: TRBJ1-3
D gene: TRBD1
CDR3 DNA: TGTGCCAGCAGTGAAGGGACAGGGGCCGGAAACACCATATATTTT
CDR3 protein: CASSEGTGAGNTIYF

V gene: TRBV19
clone size: -
J gene: TRBJ1-5
D gene: -
CDR3 DNA: TGTGCCAGTACTCCCAGGGGAGCTCAGCCCCAGCATTTT
CDR3 protein: CASTPRGAQPQHF

V gene: TRBV13
clone size: few
J gene: TRBJ1-6
D gene: -
CDR3 DNA: TGTGCCAGCAGCTTACAGGATAGAAATTCACCCCTCCACTTT
CDR3 protein: CASSLQDRNSPLHF

V gene: TRBV2
clone size: -
J gene: TRBJ1-2
D gene: TRBD1
CDR3 DNA: TGTGCCAGCATCCGGACAGGGGGCTCGGGCTACACCTTC
CDR3 protein: CASIRTGGSGYTF